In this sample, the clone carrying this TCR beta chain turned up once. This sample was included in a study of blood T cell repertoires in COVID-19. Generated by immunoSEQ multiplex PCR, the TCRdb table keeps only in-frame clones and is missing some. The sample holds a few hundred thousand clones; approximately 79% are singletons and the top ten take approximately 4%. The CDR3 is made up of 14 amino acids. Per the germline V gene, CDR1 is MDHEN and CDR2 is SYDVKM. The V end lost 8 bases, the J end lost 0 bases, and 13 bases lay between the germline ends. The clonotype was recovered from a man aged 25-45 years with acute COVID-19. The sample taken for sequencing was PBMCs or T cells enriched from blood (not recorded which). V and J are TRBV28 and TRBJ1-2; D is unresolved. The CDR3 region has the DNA TGTGCCAGCGCCACATACCTAGCTAACTATGGCTACACCTTC. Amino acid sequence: CASATYLANYGYTF.